These T cell receptor beta chains were read from a single sample in a study of blood T cells in healthy people across ages. TCRdb recomputed calls from the 5' RACE reads with MiXCR, one row per CDR3 protein. The repertoire has around 1,000,000 distinct CDR3 sequences, around 27% of them found once; the top ten carry approximately 0.79%. These data also formed part of another study, on T cells of mothers and their children.

Sequencing was done on a sample of blood. These receptors were collected from a girl aged 2 to 10 in good health. Both conserved end residues are trimmed from each CDR3.

j_call: TRBJ2-1; v_call: TRBV7-3; cdr3_aa: TSSLSGTYNEQF
j_call: TRBJ2-1; v_call: TRBV5-1; cdr3_aa: ASSKEGAREF
j_call: TRBJ2-5; v_call: TRBV7-6; cdr3_aa: ASSPGLGEETQY
j_call: TRBJ2-7; v_call: TRBV20-1; cdr3_aa: SATLAVRDEGEQY
j_call: TRBJ2-1; v_call: TRBV28; cdr3_aa: ASSLSGPNGDEQF
j_call: TRBJ1-1; v_call: TRBV7-8; cdr3_aa: ASSQERPGQRRGTEAF
j_call: TRBJ1-1; v_call: TRBV20-1; cdr3_aa: SAQRSGGDTEAF
j_call: TRBJ1-1; v_call: TRBV28; cdr3_aa: ASSPPGWNLGAF
j_call: TRBJ2-3; v_call: TRBV28; cdr3_aa: ASGSLNRVHRRGNTDTQY
j_call: TRBJ1-1; v_call: TRBV5-6; cdr3_aa: ASIAGLNTEAF
j_call: TRBJ2-5; v_call: TRBV7-2; cdr3_aa: ASSSLAGVGETQY
j_call: TRBJ2-5; v_call: TRBV24-1; cdr3_aa: ATSDSDLQETQY
j_call: TRBJ2-5; v_call: TRBV27; cdr3_aa: ASSPYWEEGETQY
j_call: NA; v_call: TRBV7-8; cdr3_aa: ASTGTSEAEQF
j_call: TRBJ2-2; v_call: TRBV7-9; cdr3_aa: ASSLSTGVGELF
j_call: TRBJ2-7; v_call: TRBV14; cdr3_aa: ASSQVRRQAKQY
j_call: TRBJ2-7; v_call: TRBV2; cdr3_aa: ASRGGDNYEQY
j_call: TRBJ2-5; v_call: TRBV5-1; cdr3_aa: ASSLEGGGAY
j_call: TRBJ2-5; v_call: TRBV6-6; cdr3_aa: ASSYGASEVQETQY
j_call: TRBJ2-7; v_call: TRBV5-1; cdr3_aa: ASSLWTGTYEQY
j_call: TRBJ1-1; v_call: TRBV24-1; cdr3_aa: ATSVGPNTEAF
j_call: TRBJ1-1; v_call: TRBV4-1; cdr3_aa: ASSQEGWDSEAF
j_call: TRBJ2-7; v_call: TRBV10-3; cdr3_aa: AISEGQGRY